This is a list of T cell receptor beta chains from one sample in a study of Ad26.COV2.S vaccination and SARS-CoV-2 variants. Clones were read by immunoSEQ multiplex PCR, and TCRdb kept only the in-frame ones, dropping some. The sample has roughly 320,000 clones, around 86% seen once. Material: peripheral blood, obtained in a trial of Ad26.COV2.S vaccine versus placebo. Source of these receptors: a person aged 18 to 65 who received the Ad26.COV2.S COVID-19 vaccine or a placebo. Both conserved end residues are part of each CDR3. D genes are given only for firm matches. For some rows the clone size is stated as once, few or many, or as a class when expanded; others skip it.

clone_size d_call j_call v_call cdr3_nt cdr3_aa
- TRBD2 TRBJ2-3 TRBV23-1 TGCGCCAGCACCCATCGAGGACTAGTCGTCCGCACAGATACGCAGTATTTT CASTHRGLVVRTDTQYF
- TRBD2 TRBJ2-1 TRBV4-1 TGCGCCAGCAGCCTCTCGACTAGCGGCTACAATGAGCAGTTCTTC CASSLSTSGYNEQFF
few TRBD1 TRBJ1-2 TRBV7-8 TGTGCCAGCAGCTTAGGGACAGGGGGCATTAGTATCTATGGCTACACCTTC CASSLGTGGISIYGYTF
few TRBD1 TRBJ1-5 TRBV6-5 TGTGCCAGCAGGTTGACAGGGTCTGTAAGTCAGCCCCAGCATTTT CASRLTGSVSQPQHF
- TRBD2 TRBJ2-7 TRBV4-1 TGCGCCAGCAGCCCCCCGGGGGGCTACGAGCAGTACTTC CASSPPGGYEQYF
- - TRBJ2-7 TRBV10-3 TGTGCCATCAGTGAGGGACGTCCGTCGGGGTCCTACGAGCAGTACTTC CAISEGRPSGSYEQYF
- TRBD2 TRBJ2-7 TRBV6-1 TGTGCCAGCAGTGAAGTAGCGGGACTACCCACGGGGGAGTACTTC CASSEVAGLPTGEYF
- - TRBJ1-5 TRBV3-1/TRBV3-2 TGTGCCAGCAGCCAAGATTTAGGGCCGGGTGGCAATCAGCCCCAGCATTTT CASSQDLGPGGNQPQHF
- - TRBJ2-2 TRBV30 TGTGCCTGGAGTCCGGGGGCCGGGGAGCTGTTTTTT CAWSPGAGELFF
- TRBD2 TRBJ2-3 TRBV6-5 TGTGCCAGCAGTTCTAGCGGGGACGGTAGAGATACGCAGTATTTT CASSSSGDGRDTQYF
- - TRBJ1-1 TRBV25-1 TGTGCCAGCAGTGATTACCGGGACAAACGACCGATTGAAGCTTTCTTT CASSDYRDKRPIEAFF
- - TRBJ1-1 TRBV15 TGTGCCACCAGCAGAGTGGGACAAAGAAACACTGAAGCTTTCTTT CATSRVGQRNTEAFF
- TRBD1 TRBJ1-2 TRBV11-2 TGTGCCAGCAGCTTAGGTCCCGGGACAGGGGAATATGGCTACACCTTC CASSLGPGTGEYGYTF
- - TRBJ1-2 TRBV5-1 TGCGCCAGCAGCTTGGGGCTGACTACCTATGGCTACACCTTC CASSLGLTTYGYTF
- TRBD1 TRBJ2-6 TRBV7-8 TGTGCCAGCAGCTTAGACAGGGGATCTGGGGCCAACGTCCTGACTTTC CASSLDRGSGANVLTF
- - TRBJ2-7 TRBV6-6 TGTGCCAGCAGTTACGATGGGGGATCGACCGAGCAGTACTTC CASSYDGGSTEQYF
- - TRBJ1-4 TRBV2 TGTGCCAGCAGACAAGTAACTAATGAAAAACTGTTTTTT CASRQVTNEKLFF
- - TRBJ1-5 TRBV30 TGTGCCTGGAGTGTAGAGGGGAATCAGCCCCAGCATTTT CAWSVEGNQPQHF
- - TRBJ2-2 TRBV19 TGTGCCAGTAAGACAGCGCCGAACACCGGGGAGCTGTTTTTT CASKTAPNTGELFF
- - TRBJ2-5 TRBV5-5 TGTGCCAGCAGCTTCAATGTGGACAAGGCGGAGACCCAGTACTTC CASSFNVDKAETQYF
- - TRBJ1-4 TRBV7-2 TGTGCCAGCAGCTTAGCGGTAGGGCAGGGCGGAAGGCCACTGTTTTTT CASSLAVGQGGRPLFF
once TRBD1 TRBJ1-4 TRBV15 TGTGCCACCAGCAGGGCTCAGGGGGAGCCTAATGAAAAACTGTTTTTT CATSRAQGEPNEKLFF
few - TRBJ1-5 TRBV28 TGTGCCAGCAGGGTAACAGGGACCCAGCCCCAGCATTTT CASRVTGTQPQHF
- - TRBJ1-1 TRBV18 TGTGCCAGCTCCCAAAATTCGAACACTGAAGCTTTCTTT CASSQNSNTEAFF
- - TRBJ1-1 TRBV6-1 TGTGCCAGCAGTGAAAGGATGGGGGGGGCCCTGGACGCGGGCACTGAAGCTTTCTTT CASSERMGGALDAGTEAFF
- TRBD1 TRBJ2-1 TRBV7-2 TGTGCCAGCAGCTCGCCTGGGACAGATGCCTACAATGAGCAGTTCTTC CASSSPGTDAYNEQFF
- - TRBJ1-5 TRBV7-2 TGTGCCAGCAGCTCGACGGCCCCGGGGGCCCAGCATTTT CASSSTAPGAQHF
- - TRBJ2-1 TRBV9 TGTGCCAGCAGCGTAGTTGGGGGGCTTTACAATGAGCAGTTCTTC CASSVVGGLYNEQFF
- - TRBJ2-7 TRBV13 TGTGCCAGCAGCTTATCCCCCCACGAGCAGTACTTC CASSLSPHEQYF
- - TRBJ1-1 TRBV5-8 TGTGCCAGCAGCTTGGTATCCGTGGGCACTGAAGCTTTCTTT CASSLVSVGTEAFF
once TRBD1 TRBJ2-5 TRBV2 TGTGCCGGAGATAGGGACAGGGGCGGGGAGACCCAGTACTTC CAGDRDRGGETQYF
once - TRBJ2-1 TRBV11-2 TGTGCCAGCAGCACAGCAGGGGTGAGGCCCAATGAGCAGTTCTTC CASSTAGVRPNEQFF
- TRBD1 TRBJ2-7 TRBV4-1 TGCGCCAGCAGCCAAGGAGGACAGGGATCCTACGAGCAGTACTTC CASSQGGQGSYEQYF
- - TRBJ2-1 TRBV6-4 TGTGCCAGCAGTGACTCGGGGAAACAGGGTCATGAGCAGTTCTTC CASSDSGKQGHEQFF
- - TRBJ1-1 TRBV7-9 TGTGCCAGCAGCTTAGCCCAGGGGTATGACACTGAAGCTTTCTTT CASSLAQGYDTEAFF
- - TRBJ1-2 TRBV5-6 TGTGCCAGCAGCGGCCTAAATGAGGGCTACACCTTC CASSGLNEGYTF
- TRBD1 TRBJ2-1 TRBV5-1 TGCGCCAGCAGCCCGGGACAGGGGGCGTACAATGAGCAGTTCTTC CASSPGQGAYNEQFF
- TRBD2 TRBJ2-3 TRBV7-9 TGTGCCAGCAGCTGGCGGGGGGGCCCAGATACGCAGTATTTT CASSWRGGPDTQYF
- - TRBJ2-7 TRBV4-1 TGCGCCAGCAGCCAAGGTTCGGCGGGGCGTCCCTACGAGCAGTACTTC CASSQGSAGRPYEQYF
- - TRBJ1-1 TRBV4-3 TGCGCCAGCAGCCAAGGGGGGACACCGAACACTGAAGCTTTCTTT CASSQGGTPNTEAFF
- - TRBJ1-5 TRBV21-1 TGTGCCAGCAGCAAAATCCCCAGGGGACAGCCCCAGCATTTT CASSKIPRGQPQHF
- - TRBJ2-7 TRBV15 TGTGCCACCAGCAGAGTTGACTCCTACGAGCAGTACTTC CATSRVDSYEQYF
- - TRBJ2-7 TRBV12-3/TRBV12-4 TGTGCCAGCAGTCCAGGGTCCCCCGAGCAGTACTTC CASSPGSPEQYF
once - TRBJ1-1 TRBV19 TGTGCCAGTAGTATACAGGGCACTGAAGCTTTCTTT CASSIQGTEAFF
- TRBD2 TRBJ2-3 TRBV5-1 TGCGCCAGCAGCTTGGTGGCTAGCGGGTTGGATACGCAGTATTTT CASSLVASGLDTQYF
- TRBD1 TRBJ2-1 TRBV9 TGTGCCAGCAGCGTAGGGACAGGGGTTTACAATGAGCAGTTCTTC CASSVGTGVYNEQFF
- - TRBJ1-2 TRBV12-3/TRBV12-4 TGTGCCAGCAGTCCAGGGCGAGGCTATGGCTACACCTTC CASSPGRGYGYTF
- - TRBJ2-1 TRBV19 TGTGCCAGTAACGATGGCGGGGGCTTCAATGAGCAGTTCTTC CASNDGGGFNEQFF
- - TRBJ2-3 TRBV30 TGTGCCTGGACTAATACAGATACGCAGTATTTT CAWTNTDTQYF
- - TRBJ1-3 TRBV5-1 TGCGCCAGCAGCGTTGGTGGGCCAGCCTCAGGAAACACCATATATTTT CASSVGGPASGNTIYF
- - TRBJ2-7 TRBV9 TGTGCCAGCAGCGGAGGGCCGAACCCCTCCTACGAGCAGTACTTC CASSGGPNPSYEQYF
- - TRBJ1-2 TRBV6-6 TGTGCCAGCAGTTACCCTTCGACACAGGATGGCTACACCTTC CASSYPSTQDGYTF
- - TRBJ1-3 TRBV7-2 TGTGCCAGCAGCTTGGTCAGGGCGAGCTCTGGAAACACCATATATTTT CASSLVRASSGNTIYF
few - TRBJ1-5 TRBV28 TGTGCCAGCAGTCTAGCAGGGTTTCAGCCCCAGCATTTT CASSLAGFQPQHF
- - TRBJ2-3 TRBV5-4 TGTGCCAGCACCCAATGGACGGGGGGCCACACAGATACGCAGTATTTT CASTQWTGGHTDTQYF